These 28 T cell receptor beta chains were sequenced from one sample in a study of beta chain features in type 1 diabetes. TCRB transcripts that were expressed got sequenced, as all of the isolated RNA had been reverse transcribed. Only in-frame clones appear in the TCRdb table, and some are missing; sequencing was by immunoSEQ multiplex PCR. The sample contains under 950,000 clones, 17% of which appear only once. Sequenced input: naive CD4+ T cells from blood. The source of these receptors is a woman aged 18-29 years in good health.

This clone was detected only a few times. This sequence joins TRBV5-1 and TRBJ2-1; 7 bases match TRBD2. Per the germline V gene, CDR1 is SGHRS and CDR2 is YFSETQ. V lost 6 bases, J lost 5 bases, and 14 bases stayed unmatched. The CDR3 spans 16 residues. CDR3 in DNA: TGCGCCAGCACACGGTCATCGGCCAGCGGGAACAATGAGCAGTTCTTC. This encodes CASTRSSASGNNEQFF.

The sample holds a few counts of this clone. V usage is TRBV28 and J usage is TRBJ2-2; 9 nucleotides agree with TRBD1. V lost 2 bases and J lost 3; bases outside the gene matches: 4. The length of the CDR3 is 16 residues. In germline, CDR1 is MDHEN, CDR2 SYDVKM. In DNA form, the CDR3 reads TGTGCCAGCAGTTTACCCGGGACAGGGTACACCGGGGAGCTGTTTTTT. Its protein product is CASSLPGTGYTGELFF. Together with reference TRBV28 and TRBJ2-2, the CDR3 gives the full variable domain: DVKVTQSSRYLVKRTGEKVFLECVQDMDHENMFWYRQDPGLGLRLIYFSYDVKMKEKGDIPEGYSVSREKKERFSLILESASTNQTSMYLCASSLPGTGYTGELFFGEGSRLTVL.

This clone appeared a few times. The chain is built from TRBV7-2 and TRBJ2-7; D tentatively reads TRBD1 or TRBD2 (5 bases each). CDR3 size: 17 residues. V gave up 0 bases and J gave up 0 bases, with 15 bases separating them. Germline V gene data show CDR1 as SGHTA and CDR2 as FQGNSA. The CDR3 nucleotides read TGTGCCAGCAGCTTAGCGGTCGGGACCGCCCCCTCCTACGAGCAGTACTTC. Translating it yields CASSLAVGTAPSYEQYF.

This clone was observed many times. The chain couples TRBV14 to TRBJ2-7; no clear D gene. V was cut by 4 bases and J by 4 bases, with 8 bases left in between. Germline CDR1 reads SGHDN; CDR2 reads FVKESK. This CDR3 has 12 amino acids. The CDR3 bases are TGTGCCAGCAGCCCAGATAGGTACGAGCAGTACTTC. This sequence encodes CASSPDRYEQYF.

About this clone itself: Compared with germline, one end of the junction differs, possibly owing to a read error. The V gene is TRBV11-2, the J gene TRBJ2-7; D is unclear. CDR1 and CDR2 from the germline V gene are SGHAT and FQNNGV. The CDR3 sequence is 14 residues long. The CDR3 is CASSVDHGRYEQYF. The DNA for the CDR3 is TGTGCCAGCAGCGTAGACCACGGGCGTTACGAGCAGTACTTC.

The genes are TRBV19 and TRBJ2-1, with D perhaps TRBD2 (6 bases). V lost 4 bases and J lost 7, with 20 bases in between. The CDR3 runs to 16 residues. CDR1 and CDR2 (germline): LNHDA, SQIVND (reference sequence). This CDR3 is CASSTPRLGLRNEQFF. The CDR3 nucleotides read TGTGCCAGTAGTACTCCGCGACTAGGCCTCCGGAATGAGCAGTTCTTC.

This clone was observed a handful of times. J is TRBJ1-1 and V is TRBV10-3; tentative D call: TRBD1 (5 bases). CDR3 length: 15 residues. The germline gives CDR1 ENHRY, CDR2 SYGVKD. Trimming stripped 6 bases from V and 3 bases from J, with 17 bases between. CDR3 DNA: TGTGCCATCAGAGAAGATACGGACACCCACACTGAAGCTTTCTTT. It yields the protein CAIREDTDTHTEAFF.

This clone has just a few counts. The chain joins TRBV6-5 to TRBJ1-2; D is unresolved. The CDR3 loop spans 13 amino acids. Trimming pared 6 bases from V and 4 bases from J, leaving 12 bases between. Germline values: CDR1 MNHEY, CDR2 SVGAGI. The CDR3 sequence is CASSSDMVYGYTF. The CDR3 DNA sequence: TGTGCCAGCAGCTCCGACATGGTCTATGGCTACACCTTC.

The chain combines TRBV11-2 with TRBJ2-2; 9 positions agree with TRBD2. The CDR3 spans 15 residues. Trimming at V came to 1 base and at J to 6 bases, leaving 3 bases not matched to a gene. Looked up from germline, CDR1 is SGHAT and CDR2 is FQNNGV. The CDR3 nucleotides are TGTGCCAGCAGCTTAGGCGGGAGGGCTTCCGGGGAGCTGTTTTTT. It codes for CASSLGGRASGELFF. Full variable domain (missing parts from reference TRBV11-2 and TRBJ2-2): EAGVAQSPRYKIIEKRQSVAFWCNPISGHATLYWYQQILGQGPKLLIQFQNNGVVDDSQLPKDRFSAERLKGVDSTLKIQPAKLEDSAVYLCASSLGGRASGELFFGEGSRLTVL.

In this sample, this clone turned up a few times. J is TRBJ2-7 and V is TRBV6-6, with D tentatively TRBD1 (6 bases). V gave up 6 bases and J gave up 3 bases, with 18 bases separating them. Germline CDR1 and CDR2: MNHNY and SVGAGI (reference sequence). The CDR3 consists of 15 residues. The CDR3 DNA follows: TGTGCCAGCAGACAGGACAGCTATGGCGTCTACGAGCAGTACTTC. Protein: CASRQDSYGVYEQYF.

The gene calls are TRBV11-2 and TRBJ1-1; 7 bases match TRBD1. Unmatched junction bases numbered 10, after V lost 2 bases and J lost 10 bases. Germline CDR1 is SGHAT and CDR2 is FQNNGV. This CDR3 is built from 14 residues. In DNA form, the CDR3 reads TGTGCCAGCAGCTTAAGCTTCAGGGGGGACGGAGCTTTCTTT. This translates into CASSLSFRGDGAFF.

V usage is TRBV18 and J usage is TRBJ1-2; no reliable D call. Between the trimmed V and J ends, which lost 3 bases and 5 bases, there was a span of 13 bases. The CDR3 loop spans 14 amino acids. Germline CDR1 is KGHSH and CDR2 is LQKENI. The CDR3 loop reads CASSPRGQPYGYTF. The DNA of the CDR3 is TGTGCCAGCTCACCTCGTGGGCAGCCTTATGGCTACACCTTC.

This chain joins TRBV10-3 and TRBJ2-5; tentatively, D is TRBD1 (5 bases). Trimming pared 4 bases from V and 1 base from J, leaving 7 bases between. The CDR3 covers 13 residues. Per the germline V gene, CDR1 is ENHRY and CDR2 is SYGVKD. CDR3 protein: CAISGQIQETQYF. Written as DNA, the CDR3 is TGTGCCATCAGTGGACAGATCCAAGAGACCCAGTACTTC.

This chain connects TRBV10-3 to TRBJ2-7; TRBD1 agrees at 11 bases. Per germline, CDR1 ENHRY and CDR2 SYGVKD. Trimming removed 2 bases from V and 2 bases from J; junction bases left unmatched: 2. This CDR3 has 15 residues. The CDR3 spells CAISEGTGGTYEQYF. DNA for the CDR3: TGTGCCATCAGTGAGGGGACAGGGGGTACCTACGAGCAGTACTTC.

This clone has only a few counts. The gene calls are TRBV7-8 and TRBJ2-5, with 7 positions matching TRBD2. The ends lost 5 bases at V and 3 bases at J; junction bases unmatched: 12. The length of the CDR3 is 16 residues. Per germline, CDR1 SGHVS and CDR2 FQNEAQ. CDR3 protein: CASSASRAGWKETQYF. DNA for the CDR3: TGTGCCAGCAGCGCTAGCCGAGCGGGATGGAAAGAGACCCAGTACTTC. The entire variable domain, with the rest obtained from reference TRBV7-8 and TRBJ2-5, is as follows: GAGVSQSPRYKVAKRGQDVALRCDPISGHVSLFWYQQALGQGPEFLTYFQNEAQLDKSGLPSDRFFAERPEGSVSTLKIQRTQQEDSAVYLCASSASRAGWKETQYFGPGTRLLVL.

There are a few counts of this clone. This rearrangement joins TRBV7-9 to TRBJ2-1; 8 positions match TRBD2. Germline assignment: CDR1 SEHNR and CDR2 FQNEAQ (reference sequence). CDR3 size: 13 residues. V lost 5 bases, J lost 7 bases, and 4 bases stayed unmatched. CDR3: CASSPGTSNEQFF. The CDR3 DNA reads TGTGCCAGCAGCCCAGGGACTAGTAATGAGCAGTTCTTC.

This clone has just a few counts. The V and J genes are TRBV6-1 and TRBJ1-4; TRBD1 might be the D (5 bases). V was trimmed by 8 bases and J by 11 bases, leaving 18 bases between them. Germline CDR1 is MNHNS and CDR2 is SASEGT. This CDR3 is built from 13 residues. The CDR3 nucleotides read TGTGCCAGCGAAACGGCCCAAGGGGAGAAACTGTTTTTT. This translates into CASETAQGEKLFF.

Of note for this clone: The same CDR3 can be traced to other DNA sequences in this sample. CDR3 sequence (DNA): TGTGCCAGCAGCTTTCGGGGGAACACCGGGGAGCTGTTTTTT. It translates to CASSFRGNTGELFF. The chain has TRBV7-3 and TRBJ2-2; the D gene is possibly TRBD2 (5 bases). The ends were cut back, 3 bases at V and 1 base at J, with 6 bases in the middle. In germline, CDR1 is SGHTA, CDR2 FQGTGA. This CDR3 is 14 amino acids long.

This clone was counted a few times. The chain recombines TRBV10-2 with TRBJ2-1; 8 bases match TRBD2. V lost 6 bases to trimming and J lost 7 bases; unmatched junction nucleotides: 5. Germline V CDR1 and CDR2: WSHSY, SAAADI. This CDR3 comprises 13 residues. The CDR3 reads CASSQRESNEQFF. In DNA form, the CDR3 reads TGCGCCAGCAGCCAGCGGGAGTCAAATGAGCAGTTCTTC.

This clone appeared a few times. V gene TRBV10-3 combines with J gene TRBJ2-2; no reliable D call. The germline V gene has CDR1 ENHRY and CDR2 SYGVKD. V lost 4 bases, J lost 4 bases, and 7 bases lay in between. The CDR3 consists of 13 residues. Here the CDR3 reads CAISGSSTGELFF. CDR3 DNA: TGTGCCATCAGTGGCTCCTCCACCGGGGAGCTGTTTTTT.

This chain uses TRBV19 with TRBJ1-1; 10 positions agree with TRBD1. The V segment lost 3 bases and the J segment 1 base; nucleotides outside the gene matches: 5. CDR1 is LNHDA, CDR2 SQIVND, per germline (reference sequence). This CDR3 region has 16 residues. CDR3 sequence: CASSIAGTGANTEAFF. CDR3 bases: TGTGCCAGTAGTATCGCCGGGACAGGGGCGAACACTGAAGCTTTCTTT.

V gene TRBV4-2 combines with J gene TRBJ1-2; possible D gene TRBD1, 6 bases. V was shortened by 2 bases and J by 4 bases, with 20 bases between the two germline ends. Germline V lookup: CDR1 LGHNA, CDR2 YNFKEQ. This CDR3 spans 17 amino acids. The CDR3 spells CASSQMGGTRHLYGYTF. In nucleotides, the CDR3 is TGTGCCAGCAGCCAAATGGGGGGGACACGCCACCTCTATGGCTACACCTTC.

CDR3 residues: CASSSLHTGELFF. CDR3 in DNA: TGTGCCAGCAGCTCCCTACACACCGGGGAGCTGTTTTTT. The rearrangement uses TRBV14 and TRBJ2-2, with D unclear. The ends were cut back, 5 bases at V and 3 bases at J, with 7 bases in the middle. This CDR3 is 13 amino acids long. Looked up from germline, CDR1 is SGHDN and CDR2 is FVKESK.

This clone has a handful of counts. J is TRBJ2-1 and V is TRBV5-1; D gene ambiguous. From germline, CDR1 is SGHRS and CDR2 YFSETQ. V lost 0 bases, J lost 10 bases, and 11 bases lay in between. There are 13 residues in the CDR3. CDR3 amino acids: CASSLEAYSEQFF. The CDR3 nucleotides are TGCGCCAGCAGCTTGGAGGCCTATTCCGAGCAGTTCTTC.

This clone showed up just a few times. The rearrangement links TRBV18 to TRBJ1-2, with D hard to call. This CDR3 spans 13 amino acids. Germline CDR1 is KGHSH and CDR2 is LQKENI. Trimming pared 3 bases from V and 5 bases from J, leaving 10 bases between. The CDR3 loop reads CASSPESLYGYTF. The CDR3 DNA is TGTGCCAGCTCACCCGAAAGCCTTTATGGCTACACCTTC.

V is TRBV4-3 and J is TRBJ2-3; perhaps D is TRBD1 or TRBD2 (5 bases each). The CDR3 contains 15 residues. Trimming left V 3 bases short and J 1 base short, with 11 bases between. CDR1 LGHNA and CDR2 YSLEER come from the germline V gene. The chain's CDR3 is CASSQGTSRTDTQYF. CDR3 DNA sequence: TGCGCCAGCAGCCAGGGGACGAGCCGCACAGATACGCAGTATTTT.

This chain uses TRBV7-9 with TRBJ2-3; 10 bases map to TRBD2. The CDR3 runs 15 residues. J gave up 5 bases and V 6 bases, and 8 bases lay outside the gene matches. In germline, CDR1 is SEHNR, CDR2 FQNEAQ (reference sequence). The CDR3 loop is CASRASSGRIDTQYF. The CDR3 DNA sequence: TGTGCCAGCAGAGCCTCTAGCGGGAGAATAGATACGCAGTATTTT.

In this sample, this clone turned up a few times. This chain joins TRBV27 and TRBJ2-7; D may be TRBD1 (7 bases). The CDR3 is 15 residues long. With 4 bases removed from V and 3 bases from J, the gap between germline ends came to 16 bases. Germline CDR1 reads MNHEY; CDR2 reads SMNVEV (reference sequence). The CDR3 nucleotides read TGTGCCAGCAGTTCCGGTCAGGGGGGCGGCTACGAGCAGTACTTC. Translating gives CASSSGQGGGYEQYF.